These 32 T cell receptor beta chains originate from one sample sequenced in a study of early T cells in non-severe SARS-CoV-2 infection. MiXCR, applied by TCRdb to the 5' RACE reads, yields one record per CDR3 protein. Of approximately 67,000 distinct CDR3 sequences in the sample, approximately 10% were seen once. The sample consisted of whole blood. The source is an adult who was a healthcare worker with PCR-confirmed SARS-CoV-2 infection or an uninfected control (not recorded which).

This clonotype was observed many times. The DNA of the CDR3 is TGTGCCAGCAGTTGGACTAGCGGGCATGTCGGTGAGCAGTTCTTC. This encodes CASSWTSGHVGEQFF. V and J are TRBV7-6 and TRBJ2-1, with 11 bases that match TRBD2. This CDR3 contains 15 residues. Germline trimming cut 6 bases from V and 9 bases from J; bases unmatched to any gene: 10. Per germline, CDR1 SGHVS and CDR2 FNYEAQ. Full variable domain (outside the CDR3, taken from reference TRBV7-6 and TRBJ2-1): GAGVSQSPRYKVTKRGQDVALRCDPISGHVSLYWYRQALGQGPEFLTYFNYEAQQDKSGLPNDRFSAERPEGSISTLTIQRTEQRDSAMYRCASSWTSGHVGEQFFGPGTRLTVL.

This clonotype was found many times. The chain has TRBV20-1 and TRBJ2-2; D may be TRBD2 (6 bases). The CDR3 length is 15 residues. V was pared by 3 bases and J by 6 bases, with 17 bases between. Germline lookup yields CDR1 DFQATT and CDR2 SNEGSKA (reference sequence). The CDR3 nucleotides read TGCAGTGCTAGGGAGGGATGGACGGAAGCCGGGGAGCTGTTTTTT. This translates into CSAREGWTEAGELFF.

The table lists this clonotype with many counts. The chain couples TRBV11-2 to TRBJ2-7; 9 bases agree with TRBD2. The CDR3 totals 17 residues. CDR1 is SGHAT and CDR2 is FQNNGV in the germline V gene. The V gene end was trimmed by 1 base and the J gene end by 3 bases; junction bases not matched to a gene: 10. The CDR3 nucleotides are TGTGCCAGCAGCTTAGTAGAGGGGACTAGCCCCCTCTACGAGCAGTACTTC. This sequence encodes CASSLVEGTSPLYEQYF.

This clonotype was observed many times. The chain combines TRBV7-9 with TRBJ2-7; 9 positions match TRBD1. Trimming took 2 bases from V and 5 from J; bases not matched to a gene: 7. CDR3 length: 15 amino acids. The germline V gene has CDR1 SEHNR and CDR2 FQNEAQ (reference sequence). CDR3 nucleotide sequence: TGTGCCAGCAGCTTAATTGGGACAGGGTTTGACGAGCAGTACTTC. Its translation is CASSLIGTGFDEQYF.

Note on this clonotype: A clone one base away is much larger, so this may be a read error. The chain employs TRBV7-8 and TRBJ2-1; 8 bases map to TRBD2. The CDR3 length is 15 residues. CDR1 is SGHVS and CDR2 is FQNEAQ in the germline V gene. The CDR3 spells CVSSLGLASYNEQFF. CDR3 DNA: TGTGTCAGCAGCTTAGGACTAGCAAGCTACAATGAGCAGTTCTTC.

Many counts were recorded for this clonotype. The chain couples TRBV9 to TRBJ2-5; 7 bases fit TRBD2. Looked up from germline, CDR1 is SGDLS and CDR2 is YYNGEE. The V segment lost 0 bases and the J segment 2 bases; nucleotides outside the gene matches: 7. The CDR3 has 16 amino acids. The CDR3 spells CASSVGARERQETQYF. In DNA form, the CDR3 reads TGTGCCAGCAGCGTAGGTGCGCGGGAGAGGCAAGAGACCCAGTACTTC.

Notes on this clonotype: Since a much larger clone is just one base distant, this may be a read error. This sequence joins TRBV6-2 or TRBV6-3 and TRBJ2-7, with unresolved D. Germline V CDR1 and CDR2: MNHEY, SVGEGT. The CDR3 sequence is 12 residues long. DNA for the CDR3: TGTACCAGCAGTTACGGATACTACGAGCAGTACTTC. Protein sequence: CTSSYGYYEQYF.

This clonotype was observed many times. V gene TRBV5-5 combines with J gene TRBJ2-1; TRBD1 agrees at 10 bases. Germline assignment: CDR1 SGHKS and CDR2 YYEKEE (reference sequence). The trim removed 5 bases at V and 2 bases at J, leaving 4 bases unmatched. The CDR3 is made up of 15 amino acids. In nucleotides, the CDR3 is TGTGCCAGCAGAGAGACAGGGGGCCCCTACAATGAGCAGTTCTTC. Translating gives CASRETGGPYNEQFF. The full variable domain, rest sourced from reference TRBV5-5 and TRBJ2-1, is DAGVTQSPTHLIKTRGQQVTLRCSPISGHKSVSWYQQVLGQGPQFIFQYYEKEERGRGNFPDRFSARQFPNYSSELNVNALLLGDSALYLCASRETGGPYNEQFFGPGTRLTVL.

The chain is built from TRBV2 and TRBJ2-2; D unresolved. Germline lookup yields CDR1 SNHLY and CDR2 FYNNEI. Between the trimmed V and J ends, which lost 7 bases and 4 bases, there was a span of 7 bases. This CDR3 comprises 12 residues. CDR3 in DNA: TGTGCCAGCAACGAAATCACCGGGGAGCTGTTTTTT. Protein: CASNEITGELFF.

V is TRBV12-3 or TRBV12-4 and J is TRBJ1-5; the D is unclear. Trimming took 6 bases from V and 7 from J, leaving 13 bases between them. The length of the CDR3 is 13 residues. The CDR3 DNA reads as TGTGCCAGCAGACACCGGATCGGGCAGCCCCAGCATTTT. This codes for CASRHRIGQPQHF.

This clonotype was counted many times. The genes are TRBV11-3 and TRBJ2-3, with a possible D match to TRBD2 (6 bases). Germline CDR1 is SGHNT and CDR2 is YENEEA. This CDR3 contains 13 residues. Trimming pared 8 bases from V and 4 bases from J, leaving 13 bases between. CDR3 sequence: CASQTGVSDTQYF. CDR3 bases: TGTGCCAGCCAGACGGGAGTTTCAGATACGCAGTATTTT.

This clonotype was counted at least ten times. The chain links TRBV5-4 to TRBJ2-3; 7 bases map to TRBD2. The CDR3 totals 15 residues. Germline V gene data show CDR1 as SGHNT and CDR2 as YYREEE (reference sequence). The trim removed 4 bases at V and 2 bases at J, leaving 7 bases unmatched. CDR3 nucleotide sequence: TGTGCCAGCAGCGCCGCGGGGGTACTCACAGATACGCAGTATTTT. Its protein product is CASSAAGVLTDTQYF.

This clonotype has a count of ten or more. The rearrangement joins TRBV7-2 to TRBJ2-3; D not certain. Germline V gives CDR1 SGHTA, CDR2 FQGNSA. Between the trimmed V and J ends, which lost 5 bases and 0 bases, there was a span of 12 bases. This CDR3 is built from 15 residues. The CDR3 bases are TGTGCCAGCAGCCAGGCTGGAGATAGCACAGATACGCAGTATTTT. Translating it yields CASSQAGDSTDTQYF.

In this sample, this clonotype turned up many times. V is TRBV10-2 and J is TRBJ2-3; D is unresolved. V was pared by 2 bases and J by 5 bases, with 5 bases between. In germline, CDR1 is WSHSY, CDR2 SAAADI. The CDR3 consists of 12 residues. CDR3: CASSELGDTQYF. As DNA, the CDR3 is TGCGCCAGCAGTGAGCTGGGAGATACGCAGTATTTT.

The chain recombines TRBV7-9 with TRBJ2-2; maybe TRBD1 (5 bases). With 2 bases removed from V and 0 bases from J, the gap between germline ends came to 16 bases. CDR1 is SEHNR and CDR2 is FQNEAQ in the germline V gene (reference sequence). There are 18 residues in the CDR3. The CDR3 DNA reads as TGTGCCAGCAGCTTAAAGGTGGACATCTCCGCGAACACCGGGGAGCTGTTTTTT. Its protein is CASSLKVDISANTGELFF.

This clonotype has at least ten counts. This chain's CDR3 is CASSTGGIDTQYF. DNA for the CDR3: TGCGCCAGCAGTACAGGGGGCATAGATACGCAGTATTTT. The rearrangement uses TRBV10-2 and TRBJ2-3, with 9 bases that match TRBD1. V shed 5 bases, J shed 5 bases, and the junction held 2 bases outside the gene matches. Germline V CDR1 and CDR2: WSHSY, SAAADI. The CDR3 sequence is 13 residues long.

The rearrangement uses TRBV10-2 and TRBJ2-5, with 7 positions matching TRBD2. CDR1 is WSHSY and CDR2 is SAAADI in the germline V gene. The CDR3 runs 13 residues. With 4 bases clipped from V and 9 bases from J, the junction kept 8 bases outside the gene matches. The CDR3 reads CASSVASGGPQYF. CDR3 nucleotides: TGCGCCAGCAGTGTGGCTAGCGGTGGCCCCCAGTACTTC.

The chain carries TRBV20-1 and TRBJ2-7; the match to TRBD1 covers 8 bases. V shed 3 bases and J 6 bases; nucleotides not matched to a gene: 7. Germline V gene lookup returns CDR1 DFQATT and CDR2 SNEGSKA (reference sequence). The CDR3 sequence is 13 residues long. The CDR3 region has the DNA TGCAGTGCTAGGAGGACAGGGCCTTTCGAGCAGTACTTC. This codes for CSARRTGPFEQYF.

The chain uses TRBV5-1 and TRBJ1-1, with D hard to call. This CDR3 has 14 residues. The ends were cut back, 4 bases at V and 0 bases at J, with 10 bases in the middle. The germline V gene encodes CDR1 SGHRS and CDR2 YFSETQ. The CDR3 coding sequence is TGCGCCAGCAGCCTCCGTGAGATGAACACTGAAGCTTTCTTT. Amino acid sequence: CASSLREMNTEAFF.

This clonotype was recorded many times. The gene calls are TRBV6-6 and TRBJ1-5; no clear D gene. Germline CDR1 MNHNY, CDR2 SVGAGI (reference sequence). The length of the CDR3 is 12 residues. Trimming removed 6 bases at V and 15 bases at J, with 18 bases between. CDR3 amino acids: CASRSNSFKGHF. As DNA, the CDR3 is TGTGCCAGCAGGTCGAACAGTTTTAAAGGGCATTTT.

This clonotype was seen repeatedly, ten times or more. The chain combines TRBV11-2 with TRBJ2-2; D might be TRBD2 (5 bases). The V and J ends lost 6 bases and 0 bases respectively, with 11 bases between them. CDR1 SGHAT and CDR2 FQNNGV come from the germline V gene. The CDR3 covers 15 residues. As DNA, the CDR3 is TGTGCCAGCAGACTGACTATTACGAACACCGGGGAGCTGTTTTTT. This codes for CASRLTITNTGELFF. The full variable domain, rest sourced from reference TRBV11-2 and TRBJ2-2, is EAGVAQSPRYKIIEKRQSVAFWCNPISGHATLYWYQQILGQGPKLLIQFQNNGVVDDSQLPKDRFSAERLKGVDSTLKIQPAKLEDSAVYLCASRLTITNTGELFFGEGSRLTVL.

The table lists this clonotype with many counts. The genes are TRBV25-1 and TRBJ2-7; D is ambiguous. The V end was cut by 5 bases, the J end by 2 bases, with 7 bases between. Germline V CDR1 and CDR2: MGHDK, SYGVNS. The CDR3 totals 12 residues. The CDR3: CASSSIAYEQYF. The CDR3 DNA reads as TGTGCCAGCAGTTCTATCGCCTACGAGCAGTACTTC.

This rearrangement joins TRBV27 to TRBJ2-3; 11 nucleotides agree with TRBD2. The V and J ends lost 6 bases and 6 bases, in that order; junction bases with no gene match: 5. Germline V CDR1 and CDR2: MNHEY, SMNVEV (reference sequence). This CDR3 region has 14 residues. The CDR3 loop is CASRLAGVGDTQYF. The CDR3 nucleotides read TGTGCCAGCAGACTAGCGGGAGTTGGCGATACGCAGTATTTT.

The CDR3 reads CASSPLARRKGEQFF. CDR3 nucleotide sequence: TGTGCCAGCAGCCCGCTAGCGCGCCGTAAGGGTGAGCAGTTCTTC. This chain connects TRBV21-1 to TRBJ2-1; the DNA was not compared with TRBD2, the D call given in the table. TRBV21-1 corresponds to a pseudogene. This CDR3 has 15 amino acids.

This clonotype was counted many times. The CDR3 DNA reads TGTGCCAGCAGCTGGACTAGCGGGGTCGAGCAGTACTTC. It translates to CASSWTSGVEQYF. The V gene is TRBV5-4, the J gene TRBJ2-7; 12 bases are shared with TRBD2. CDR1 is SGHNT and CDR2 is YYREEE in the germline V gene (reference sequence). This CDR3 has 13 residues. V shed 3 bases and J 6 bases; nucleotides not matched to a gene: 1.

The chain combines TRBV6-2 or TRBV6-3 with TRBJ1-1; D may be TRBD1 (5 bases). Trimming took off 5 bases at V and 3 bases at J, with 10 bases between the two ends. The CDR3 sequence is 13 residues long. The germline gives CDR1 MNHEY, CDR2 SVGEGT. CDR3 protein: CASSPGRDTEAFF. CDR3 bases: TGTGCCAGCAGTCCGGGCAGGGACACTGAAGCTTTCTTT.

This clonotype has a count of ten or more. This chain links TRBV2 with TRBJ1-4; D is unclear. This CDR3 spans 14 amino acids. Trimming pared 6 bases from V and 8 bases from J, leaving 16 bases between. Germline CDR1 SNHLY, CDR2 FYNNEI. CDR3 sequence reads: CASSTGSEEEKLFF. The DNA for the CDR3 is TGTGCCAGCAGCACCGGGAGTGAAGAGGAAAAACTGTTTTTT.

This clonotype was seen at least ten times. The chain combines TRBV3-1 with TRBJ2-3; D is undetermined. CDR3 length: 15 amino acids. V was clipped by 4 bases and J by 3 bases, with 14 bases between them. Per germline, CDR1 LGHDT and CDR2 YNNKEL (reference sequence). As DNA, the CDR3 is TGTGCCAGCAGCCCCAGCAATAGGGCAACAGATACGCAGTATTTT. Translating gives CASSPSNRATDTQYF.

The table lists this clonotype with many counts. This CDR3 is CASSLPSSSSTDTQYF. CDR3 in DNA: TGTGCCAGCAGCCTCCCGAGTAGCTCCTCCACAGATACGCAGTATTTT. The V call is TRBV9, the J call TRBJ2-3; D gene unclear. Trimming cost V 4 bases and J 2 bases, with 17 bases left between them. This CDR3 region has 16 residues. CDR1 and CDR2 from the germline V gene are SGDLS and YYNGEE.

The table lists this clonotype with a few counts. The genes are TRBV29-1 and TRBJ2-7; either TRBD1 or TRBD2 may fit D (5 bases each). The germline V gene encodes CDR1 SQVTM and CDR2 ANQGSEA. Trimming shortened V by 4 bases and J by 2 bases, and 18 bases separated the two germline ends. The CDR3 covers 15 residues. The CDR3 sequence: CSVGGGPGQTYEQYF. The CDR3 DNA follows: TGCAGCGTTGGGGGCGGGCCCGGACAAACCTACGAGCAGTACTTC.

There are a few counts of this clonotype. The rearrangement uses TRBV29-1 and TRBJ2-1; the match to TRBD2 covers 8 bases. The CDR3 length is 13 residues. Trimming removed 4 bases from V and 9 bases from J; junction bases left unmatched: 8. Per the germline V gene, CDR1 is SQVTM and CDR2 is ANQGSEA. The DNA for the CDR3 is TGCAGCGTTGTGGGGCCTGCGGGGGGTGAGCAGTTCTTC. Its protein product is CSVVGPAGGEQFF.

The rearrangement links TRBV6-6 to TRBJ1-1; D remains ambiguous. CDR3 length: 11 amino acids. Germline lookup yields CDR1 MNHNY and CDR2 SVGAGI (reference sequence). Trimming took 2 bases from V and 4 from J, leaving 2 bases between them. The CDR3 protein is CASSYGTEAFF. The DNA for the CDR3 is TGTGCCAGCAGTTACGGCACTGAAGCTTTCTTT.